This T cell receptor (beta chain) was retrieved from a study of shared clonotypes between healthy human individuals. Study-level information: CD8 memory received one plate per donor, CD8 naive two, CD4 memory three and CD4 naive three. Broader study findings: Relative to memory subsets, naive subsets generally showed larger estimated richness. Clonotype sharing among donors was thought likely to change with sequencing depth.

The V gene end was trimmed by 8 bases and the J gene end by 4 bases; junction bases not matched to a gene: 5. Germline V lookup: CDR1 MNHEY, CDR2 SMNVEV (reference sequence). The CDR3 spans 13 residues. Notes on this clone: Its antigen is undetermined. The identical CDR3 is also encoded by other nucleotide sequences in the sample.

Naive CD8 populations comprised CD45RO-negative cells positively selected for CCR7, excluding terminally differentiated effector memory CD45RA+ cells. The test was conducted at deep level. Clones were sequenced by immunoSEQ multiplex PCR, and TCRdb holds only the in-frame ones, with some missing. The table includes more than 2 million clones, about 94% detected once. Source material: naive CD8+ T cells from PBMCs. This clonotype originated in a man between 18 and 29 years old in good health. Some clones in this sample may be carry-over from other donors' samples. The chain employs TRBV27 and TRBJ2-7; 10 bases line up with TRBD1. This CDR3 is CASSDRGPYEQYF. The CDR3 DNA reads TGTGCCAGCTCTGACAGGGGGCCGTACGAGCAGTACTTC.